This TCR beta chain was profiled in a study of T-cell memory formation after mild COVID-19. Study results and caveats: CD4/CD8 balance held among clones contracting day 15 to 85, and later expanders leaned CD4+.

About this clonotype: Its specificity is not known.

Barcoded TCR alpha and TCR beta cDNA libraries with UMIs came from 5'RACE using constant-segment primers. TCRdb re-called the 5' RACE reads through MiXCR, storing one row per CDR3 protein. The sample has about 350,000 distinct CDR3 sequences; roughly an eighth are singletons. CDR3 length: 15 amino acids. CDR1 DFQATT and CDR2 SNEGSKA come from the germline V gene (reference sequence). Trimming cost V 5 bases and J 6 bases, with 23 bases left between them. The receptor was isolated from a man aged 18 to 30 who had mild COVID-19 (a few samples of this study predate the infection). Cell type and time point are not known. Sequencing was carried out using PBMCs or a T cell subset sorted from them (not recorded which). This chain joins TRBV20-1 and TRBJ2-7; TRBD1 is a possible D gene (6 bases). CDR3 bases: TGCAGTGCTGGTCAATGGGGGCCCGGGGAACCCGAGCAGTACTTC. Amino acid sequence: CSAGQWGPGEPEQYF.